This entry lists 23 T cell receptor beta chains sequenced from one sample in a study of blood T cell repertoires in COVID-19. Assay used: immunoSEQ multiplex PCR; TCRdb lists only in-frame clones, some missing. The sample has about 220,000 clones, 70% to 90% seen once. Sample: PBMCs or T cells enriched from blood (not recorded which). The source of these receptors is a woman aged 35 to 49 with acute COVID-19.

The chain has TRBV7-6 and TRBJ1-1; D call uncertain. Deletions cut 0 bases from V and 2 bases from J, with 10 bases between. The CDR3 has 15 residues. Looked up from germline, CDR1 is SGHVS and CDR2 is FNYEAQ. The CDR3 DNA is TGTGCCAGCAGCTTAGCGCTAACCCCCAACACTGAAGCTTTCTTT. Its translation: CASSLALTPNTEAFF.

The chain combines TRBV7-9 with TRBJ2-1; TRBD1 is a possible D gene (6 bases). Trimming left V 7 bases short and J 1 base short, with 11 bases between. The germline V gene has CDR1 SEHNR and CDR2 FQNEAQ (reference sequence). The CDR3 sequence is 14 residues long. The chain's CDR3 is CASILQGSYNEQFF. Here the CDR3 DNA reads TGTGCCAGCATCCTGCAGGGGTCCTACAATGAGCAGTTCTTC.

In nucleotides, the CDR3 is TGTGCCAGTAGTATACACAGGCTGGGGCCCCAGCATTTT. Translated: CASSIHRLGPQHF. The chain uses TRBV19 and TRBJ1-5, with TRBD1 as a possible D gene (5 bases). The CDR3 is 13 amino acids. CDR1 and CDR2 (germline): LNHDA, SQIVND (reference sequence). V was shortened by 2 bases and J by 9 bases, with 11 bases between the two germline ends.

In nucleotides, the CDR3 is TGTGCCAGCAGGATCGGGACAAAGTGGTCCAACGAGCAGTACTTC. It translates to CASRIGTKWSNEQYF. V is TRBV6-5 and J is TRBJ2-7, with a weak D call TRBD1 (6 bases). Germline values: CDR1 MNHEY, CDR2 SVGAGI. Trimming removed 6 bases from V and 5 bases from J, with 20 bases in between. The CDR3 loop spans 15 amino acids.

The chain has TRBV11-3 and TRBJ1-1, with D uncertain. The CDR3 is made up of 17 amino acids. Germline lookup yields CDR1 SGHNT and CDR2 YENEEA. The V end lost 5 bases, the J end lost 1 base, and 20 bases lay between the germline ends. The CDR3 loop reads CASSSRRAETPNTEAFF. The CDR3 nucleotides read TGTGCCAGCAGCAGCCGCCGAGCGGAGACACCGAACACTGAAGCTTTCTTT.

This clone has only one observation. This chain links TRBV24-1 with TRBJ2-2, with D possibly matching TRBD2 (5 bases). Deletions cut 5 bases from V and 4 bases from J, with 10 bases between. Germline CDR1 is KGHDR and CDR2 is SFDVKD. This CDR3 spans 14 amino acids. The CDR3 reads CATSVPGSTGELFF. CDR3 nucleotides: TGTGCCACCAGTGTACCGGGGAGCACCGGGGAGCTGTTTTTT.

The chain carries TRBV3-1 (or the pseudogene TRBV3-2) and TRBJ2-2; possibly TRBD1 for D (5 bases). This CDR3 spans 16 amino acids. The V and J ends lost 0 bases and 0 bases respectively, with 8 bases between them. CDR1 LGHDT and CDR2 YNNKEL come from the germline V gene (reference sequence). Here the CDR3 DNA reads TGTGCCAGCAGCCAAGAAACAGGATCGAACACCGGGGAGCTGTTTTTT. It codes for CASSQETGSNTGELFF.

V is TRBV19 and J is TRBJ2-1; weak D call: TRBD2 (6 bases). CDR1 is LNHDA, CDR2 SQIVND, per germline (reference sequence). CDR3 length: 15 amino acids. Trimming took off 7 bases at V and 3 bases at J, with 16 bases between the two ends. This CDR3 reads CASKDWDFVYNEQFF. CDR3 nucleotides: TGTGCCAGTAAGGATTGGGACTTCGTCTACAATGAGCAGTTCTTC. Full variable domain (outside the CDR3, taken from reference TRBV19 and TRBJ2-1): DGGITQSPKYLFRKEGQNVTLSCEQNLNHDAMYWYRQDPGQGLRLIYYSQIVNDFQKGDIAEGYSVSREKKESFPLTVTSAQKNPTAFYLCASKDWDFVYNEQFFGPGTRLTVL.

The chain recombines TRBV10-3 with TRBJ2-5; D is perhaps TRBD2 (6 bases). The V end lost 11 bases, the J end lost 3 bases, and 16 bases lay between the germline ends. The CDR3 runs to 13 residues. CDR1 and CDR2 from the germline V gene are ENHRY and SYGVKD. This CDR3 reads CAARRDSEETQYF. CDR3 nucleotide sequence: TGTGCCGCCAGGCGGGACTCCGAAGAGACCCAGTACTTC.

The chain recombines TRBV29-1 with TRBJ1-2; D call uncertain. Germline V gene data show CDR1 as SQVTM and CDR2 as ANQGSEA. Trimming pared 3 bases from V and 4 bases from J, leaving 12 bases between. This CDR3 is built from 13 residues. The DNA for the CDR3 is TGCAGCGTTGACCCGCCAGGTCTCTATGGCTACACCTTC. Residues: CSVDPPGLYGYTF.

The genes are TRBV5-1 and TRBJ2-2; 7 nucleotides align to TRBD2. The CDR3 extends over 15 amino acids. CDR1 is SGHRS, CDR2 YFSETQ, per germline. V lost 0 bases to trimming and J lost 5 bases; unmatched junction nucleotides: 4. CDR3 nucleotides: TGCGCCAGCAGCTTGGGACTAGCACCGACCGGGGAGCTGTTTTTT. Its protein is CASSLGLAPTGELFF.

This clone has more than one count but fewer than ten. This chain uses TRBV4-3 with TRBJ1-2; D might be TRBD1 (6 bases). The CDR3 runs to 16 residues. Germline loops: CDR1 LGHNA, CDR2 YSLEER. The V and J ends lost 1 base and 8 bases respectively, with 20 bases between them. CDR3 sequence reads: CASSQGPARGAEGYTF. In DNA, the CDR3 is TGCGCCAGCAGCCAAGGCCCCGCACGGGGGGCTGAAGGCTACACCTTC.

V gene TRBV5-5 combines with J gene TRBJ1-1, with D uncertain. Trimming took 3 bases from V and 5 from J, leaving 17 bases between them. From germline, CDR1 is SGHKS and CDR2 YYEKEE (reference sequence). The CDR3 is made up of 15 amino acids. The CDR3 sequence is CASSSDWAGSTEAFF. The DNA for the CDR3 is TGTGCCAGCAGCTCAGATTGGGCAGGTTCGACTGAAGCTTTCTTT.

The genes are TRBV6-2 or TRBV6-3 and TRBJ2-7; 7 nucleotides line up with TRBD1. The CDR3 sequence is 15 residues long. V lost 2 bases, J lost 0 bases, and 4 bases stayed unmatched. Per germline, CDR1 MNHEY and CDR2 SVGEGT. CDR3 coding DNA: TGTGCCAGCAGTTACGGCAGGGGGAGCTCCTACGAGCAGTACTTC. Translation: CASSYGRGSSYEQYF.

The chain recombines TRBV25-1 with TRBJ1-2, with D maybe TRBD1 (5 bases). The CDR3 spans 12 residues. V lost 5 bases and J lost 4, with 8 bases in between. Germline V lookup: CDR1 MGHDK, CDR2 SYGVNS. CDR3 loop: CASSQGPYGYTF. The CDR3 DNA reads TGTGCCAGCAGTCAGGGCCCCTATGGCTACACCTTC.

The V gene is TRBV6-2 or TRBV6-3, the J gene TRBJ2-1; 12 bases are shared with TRBD2. Germline CDR1 is MNHEY and CDR2 is SVGEGT. J was trimmed by 6 bases and V by 4 bases; bases with no gene match: 16. The CDR3 loop spans 19 amino acids. CDR3 nucleotide sequence: TGTGCCAGCAGTTTCCGTGGGGTGAGACTAGCGGGAGAGCGCAATGAGCAGTTCTTC. Encoded protein: CASSFRGVRLAGERNEQFF.

J is TRBJ1-6 and V is TRBV5-1; D not certain. Germline V gene sequence: CDR1 SGHRS, CDR2 YFSETQ. Trimming took off 3 bases at V and 0 bases at J, with 10 bases between the two ends. The CDR3 loop spans 16 amino acids. The CDR3 region is CASSSFSSSYNSPLHF. As DNA, the CDR3 is TGCGCCAGCAGCTCCTTTAGTAGCTCCTATAATTCACCCCTCCACTTT.

The chain is built from TRBV5-6 and TRBJ2-7; tentative D call: TRBD1 (6 bases). With 0 bases removed from V and 4 bases from J, the gap between germline ends came to 14 bases. The CDR3 is 15 residues long. The germline CDR1 and CDR2 sequences are SGHDT and YYEEEE. The CDR3 here is CASSLAGGLGYEQYF. CDR3 nucleotides: TGTGCCAGCAGCTTGGCTGGGGGCTTGGGGTACGAGCAGTACTTC.

The chain joins TRBV9 to TRBJ2-1; 10 nucleotides align to TRBD2. CDR1 and CDR2 from the germline V gene are SGDLS and YYNGEE. V was clipped by 0 bases and J by 4 bases; unmatched bases: 7. This CDR3 contains 17 residues. CDR3 bases: TGTGCCAGCAGCGTAGTTACCGGACTAGCGGAATACAATGAGCAGTTCTTC. Its translation: CASSVVTGLAEYNEQFF.

This sequence joins TRBV23-1 and TRBJ1-5, with D hard to call. TRBV23-1 is labeled an ORF, and its function is uncertain. The CDR3 runs 13 residues. V was pared by 3 bases and J by 4 bases, with 7 bases between. The CDR3 spells CASSHSKNQPQHF. CDR3 bases: TGCGCCAGCAGTCATTCCAAAAATCAGCCCCAGCATTTT.

The V call is TRBV11-3, the J call TRBJ2-3; 11 bases are a match to TRBD2. This CDR3 region has 16 residues. Trimming at V came to 8 bases and at J to 0 bases, leaving 7 bases not matched to a gene. Germline V gene lookup returns CDR1 SGHNT and CDR2 YENEEA. CDR3 coding DNA: TGTGCCAGCTCGACTAGCGGGAAGTCTAGCACAGATACGCAGTATTTT. It translates to CASSTSGKSSTDTQYF.

The chain couples TRBV3-1 (or the pseudogene TRBV3-2) to TRBJ2-3; 9 bases line up with TRBD2. Looked up from germline, CDR1 is LGHDT and CDR2 is YNNKEL (reference sequence). The V segment lost 0 bases and the J segment 15 bases; nucleotides outside the gene matches: 13. The CDR3 contains 15 residues. Here the CDR3 DNA reads TGTGCCAGCAGCCAAGAATGGGGACTAGCTCCCGTTCCCTATTTT. Translating gives CASSQEWGLAPVPYF.

This clone has a single count. The rearrangement links TRBV20-1 to TRBJ2-5, with 9 bases fitting TRBD2. From germline, CDR1 is DFQATT and CDR2 SNEGSKA (reference sequence). J was trimmed by 0 bases and V by 3 bases; bases with no gene match: 11. The CDR3 totals 17 residues. The CDR3 coding sequence is TGCAGTGCTAGTCGGTTCGGGCCTAGCGGGGACCAAGAGACCCAGTACTTC. This sequence encodes CSASRFGPSGDQETQYF.